This TCR beta chain was captured in a study of blood T cell repertoires in COVID-19 (dated by TCRdb to about 2020). Concerning the study at large: Samples covering the acute and convalescent phases of COVID-19 were provided by collaborators in the United States, Italy and Spain. The material from the prospective study consisted of cDNA or gDNA derived from T cells, B-cell-depleted T cells, or PBMCs. The dataset comprised deeply sampled blood TCRbeta repertoires from subjects exposed to, actively infected with, or recovered from COVID-19. The repertoires were released in a freely available public database meant as a resource for research on the immune response to SARS-CoV-2. The samples were drawn from the first 160 participants of the ongoing ImmuneRACE study and from 950 to 1,500 subjects provided by 6 global collaborators. Nearly every sample came with metadata listing a de-identified subject ID, COVID-19 status, age in years and sex. HLA class I and class II types, where available, came from metadata supplied by the sample provider rather than from assay-based typing. The research as a whole found: How much clinical and demographic metadata was included differed by source and by participant, and the metadata was provided uncurated.

The collaborating institutions used their own protocols to collect whole blood in K2EDTA tubes. For TCRbeta analysis, collaborators shipped samples as frozen whole blood, isolated PBMCs, or DNA extracted from either of those sample types. On this clone itself: Its antigen has not been determined. No base quality information exists; no much larger clone differs at one position.

TCRbeta CDR3 regions were amplified from genomic DNA by means of the immunoSEQ Assay, a bias-controlled multiplex PCR. The source study handled its data this way. The number of nucleated cells in each sample was estimated by amplification of reference gene primers within the assay. Sequence reads were collapsed and filtered to measure the absolute abundance of every unique TCRbeta CDR3 rearrangement. For each sample, productive Simpson clonality was calculated as the square root of Simpson's diversity index across productive rearrangements. The immuneACCESS repertoire file appears here via TCRdb, limited to in-frame rearrangements. These files lack a portion of the clones; in checked studies, under half of the deficit traces to unresolved V genes, and the cause of the others is not known. D and trimming were read from the DNA, whereas the V and J calls and clone size are those reported in that table. A total of 78,000 or so clones appear in this sample, approximately 80% of them only once. The leading ten clones occupy 9% of the sample.

Sequencing used peripheral blood. This TCR was recovered from a human donor in a cohort sampled during active COVID-19.

The CDR3 amino acid sequence is: CASSVDRDTEAFF. The sequence in DNA is TGTGCCAGCAGCGTGGACAGGGACACTGAAGCTTTCTTT. The V and J segments used are TRBV6-4 and TRBJ1-1, with 8 bases matching TRBD1. Including the terminal cysteine and phenylalanine, the CDR3 comprises 13 residues. The read is trimmed to its CDR3 DNA, 39 bases read in frame from base 1. Relative to germline, V is missing 6 bases and J is missing 3 bases, with 3 bases of the junction outside any gene match. The germline V gene sets CDR1 to MRHNA and CDR2 to SNTAGT.